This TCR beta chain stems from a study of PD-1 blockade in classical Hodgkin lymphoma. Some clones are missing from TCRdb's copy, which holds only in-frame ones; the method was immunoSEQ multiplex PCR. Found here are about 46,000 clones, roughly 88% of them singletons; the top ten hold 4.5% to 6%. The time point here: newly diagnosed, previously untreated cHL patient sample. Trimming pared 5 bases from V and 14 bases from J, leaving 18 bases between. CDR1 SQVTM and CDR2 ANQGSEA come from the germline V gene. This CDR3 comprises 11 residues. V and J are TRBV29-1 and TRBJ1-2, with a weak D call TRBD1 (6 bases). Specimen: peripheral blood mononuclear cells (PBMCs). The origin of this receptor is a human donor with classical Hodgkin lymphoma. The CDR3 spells CSVPGGLGGTF. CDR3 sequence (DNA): TGCAGCGTTCCCGGGGGTCTAGGGGGGACCTTC.